This TCR beta chain stems from a study of blood T cell repertoires in COVID-19. On the study more broadly: Specimens from acute and convalescent COVID-19 originated in the United States, Italy and Spain. PBMCs, B-cell-depleted T cells, or T cells provided the cDNA or gDNA that made up the material.

CDR1 and CDR2 (germline): SGHRS, YFSETQ. This CDR3 spans 14 amino acids. Per the original data handling: Using reference gene primer amplification, nucleated cell counts were estimated. The table came from immunoSEQ multiplex PCR; TCRdb's copy has only in-frame clones and leaves some out. That table is the source of V, J and clone size, and D and trimming were worked out from the DNA. The data show about 140,000 clones, 80% to 85% seen once. This clone was counted only a few times. This chain uses TRBV5-1 with TRBJ2-7; TRBD2 matches 8 bases. The sequenced sample consisted of peripheral blood. This TCR was recovered from a woman aged 60-75 years with acute or convalescent COVID-19. CDR3 in amino acids: CASNSGTSTYEQYF. CDR3 bases: TGCGCTTCCAACTCGGGGACTAGTACCTACGAGCAGTACTTC.